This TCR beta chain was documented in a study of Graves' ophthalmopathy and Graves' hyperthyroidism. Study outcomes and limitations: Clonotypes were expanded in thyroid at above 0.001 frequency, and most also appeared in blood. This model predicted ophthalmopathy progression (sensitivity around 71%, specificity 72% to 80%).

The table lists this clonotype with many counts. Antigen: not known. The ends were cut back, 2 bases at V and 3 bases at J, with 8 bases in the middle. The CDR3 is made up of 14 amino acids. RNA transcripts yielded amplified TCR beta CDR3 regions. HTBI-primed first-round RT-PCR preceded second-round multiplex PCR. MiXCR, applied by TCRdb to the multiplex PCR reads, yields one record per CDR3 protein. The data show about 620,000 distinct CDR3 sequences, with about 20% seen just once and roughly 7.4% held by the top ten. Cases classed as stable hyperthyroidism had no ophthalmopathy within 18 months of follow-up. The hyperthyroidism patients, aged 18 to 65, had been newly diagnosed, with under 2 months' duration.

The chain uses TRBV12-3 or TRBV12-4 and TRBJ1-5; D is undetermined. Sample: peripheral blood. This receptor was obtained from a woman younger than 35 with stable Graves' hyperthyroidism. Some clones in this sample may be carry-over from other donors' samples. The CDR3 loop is CASSLNRNNQPQHF. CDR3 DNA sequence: TGTGCCAGCAGTTTAAACAGAAACAATCAGCCCCAGCATTTT.